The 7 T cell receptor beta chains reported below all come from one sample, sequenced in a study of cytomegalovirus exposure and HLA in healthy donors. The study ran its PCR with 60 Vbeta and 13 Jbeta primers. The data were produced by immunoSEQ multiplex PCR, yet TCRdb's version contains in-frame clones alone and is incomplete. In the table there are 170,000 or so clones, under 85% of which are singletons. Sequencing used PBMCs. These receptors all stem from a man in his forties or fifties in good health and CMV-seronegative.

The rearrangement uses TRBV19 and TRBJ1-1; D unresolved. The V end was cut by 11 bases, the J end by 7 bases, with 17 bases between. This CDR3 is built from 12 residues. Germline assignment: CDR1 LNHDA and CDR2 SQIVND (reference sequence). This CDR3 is CAVKGGPSEAFF. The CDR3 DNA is TGTGCCGTCAAGGGAGGCCCGAGTGAAGCTTTCTTT.

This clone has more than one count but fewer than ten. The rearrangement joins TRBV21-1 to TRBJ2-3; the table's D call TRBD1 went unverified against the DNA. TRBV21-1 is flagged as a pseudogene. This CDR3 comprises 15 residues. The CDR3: CAIPGQNPYTDTQYF. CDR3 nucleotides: TGTGCCATACCGGGACAGAATCCTTACACAGATACGCAGTATTTT.

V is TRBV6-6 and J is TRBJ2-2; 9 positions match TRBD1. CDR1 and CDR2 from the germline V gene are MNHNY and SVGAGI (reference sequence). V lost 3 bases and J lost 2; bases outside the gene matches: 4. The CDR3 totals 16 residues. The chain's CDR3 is CASSYPQGANTGELFF. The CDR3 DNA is TGTGCCAGCAGTTATCCACAGGGGGCAAACACCGGGGAGCTGTTTTTT.

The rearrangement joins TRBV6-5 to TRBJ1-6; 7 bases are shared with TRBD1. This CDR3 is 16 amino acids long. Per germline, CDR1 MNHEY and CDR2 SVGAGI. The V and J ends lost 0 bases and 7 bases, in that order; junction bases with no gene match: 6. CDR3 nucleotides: TGTGCCAGCAGTTACTCGAAGGGGGCAGGGAATTCACCCCTCCACTTT. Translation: CASSYSKGAGNSPLHF.

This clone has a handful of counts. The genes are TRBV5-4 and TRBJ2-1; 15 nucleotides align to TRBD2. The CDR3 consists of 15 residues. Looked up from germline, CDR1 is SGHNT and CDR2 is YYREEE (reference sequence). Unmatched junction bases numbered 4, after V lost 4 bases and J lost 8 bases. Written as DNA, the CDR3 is TGTGCCAGCAGCAGGGGACTAGCGGGAGGAGATGAGCAGTTCTTC. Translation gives CASSRGLAGGDEQFF.

The CDR3 loop reads CASSARTSGGEQYF. The CDR3 DNA is TGTGCCAGCAGCGCTCGGACTAGCGGGGGGGAGCAGTACTTC. The rearrangement uses TRBV7-2 and TRBJ2-5; TRBD2 matches at 15 bases. V lost 5 bases, J lost 11 bases, and 6 bases stayed unmatched. The CDR3 runs 14 residues. Germline loops: CDR1 SGHTA, CDR2 FQGNSA. Combining the CDR3 with reference TRBV7-2 and TRBJ2-5 gives the whole variable domain GAGVSQSPSNKVTEKGKDVELRCDPISGHTALYWYRQSLGQGLEFLIYFQGNSAPDKSGLPSDRFSAERTGGSVSTLTIQRTQQEDSAVYLCASSARTSGGEQYFGPGTRLLVL.

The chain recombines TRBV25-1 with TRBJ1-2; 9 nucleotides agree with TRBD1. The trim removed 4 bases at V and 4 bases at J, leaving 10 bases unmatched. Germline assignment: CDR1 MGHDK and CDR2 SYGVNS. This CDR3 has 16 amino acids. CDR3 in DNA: TGTGCCAGCAGTGGAACAGGGGGCGCGGTTCTCTATGGCTACACCTTC. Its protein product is CASSGTGGAVLYGYTF.